This entry lists 10 T cell receptor beta chains sequenced from one sample in a study of CD4 T cells in relation to SARS-CoV-2 and coronaviruses. Clones were read by immunoSEQ multiplex PCR, and TCRdb kept only the in-frame ones, dropping some. The sample lists tens of thousands of clones, roughly three quarters seen once, with roughly 15% in the top ten. The antigens for these receptors are not known. Unexposed donor CD4+ T cells date from 2011-2018, before the COVID-19 pandemic. After approximately 10 days of culture, CD4+ T cells were isolated. Specimen: CD4+ T cells from PBMCs, cultured in vitro. Receptors were obtained from a human donor in good health.

The rearrangement joins TRBV27 to TRBJ1-2; D might be TRBD1 (5 bases). V was pared by 1 base and J by 5 bases, with 8 bases between. The length of the CDR3 is 13 residues. The germline CDR1 and CDR2 sequences are MNHEY and SMNVEV (reference sequence). The CDR3 DNA reads as TGTGCCAGCAGTTTATTGGGGGGATATGGCTACACCTTC. It yields the protein CASSLLGGYGYTF.

This clone showed up just once. This rearrangement joins TRBV11-1 to TRBJ2-5; perhaps D is TRBD1 or TRBD2 (5 bases each). Trimming stripped 5 bases from V and 7 bases from J, with 17 bases between. CDR1 is SGHAT and CDR2 is FQDESV in the germline V gene (reference sequence). The CDR3 is made up of 14 amino acids. CDR3 loop: CASSPTGPAGTQYF. Written as DNA, the CDR3 is TGTGCCAGCAGCCCAACAGGCCCGGCGGGGACCCAGTACTTC.

The gene calls are TRBV7-3 and TRBJ2-2, with D perhaps TRBD1 or TRBD2 (6 bases each). The germline V gene encodes CDR1 SGHTA and CDR2 FQGTGA. The CDR3 is 17 amino acids. Between the trimmed V and J ends, which lost 5 bases and 0 bases, there was a span of 16 bases. As DNA, the CDR3 is TGTGCCAGCAGCCCCAGGGGTGGCGGGACGAACACCGGGGAGCTGTTTTTT. This codes for CASSPRGGGTNTGELFF.

V gene TRBV7-7 combines with J gene TRBJ1-3; D perhaps matches TRBD1 (5 bases). There are 14 residues in the CDR3. V shed 3 bases and J shed 4 bases, with 10 bases lying between them. CDR1 is SSHAT, CDR2 FNYEAQ, per germline (reference sequence). The CDR3: CASSLAGKGNTIYF. The CDR3 region has the DNA TGTGCCAGCAGCTTGGCAGGGAAAGGAAACACCATATATTTT.

As regards this clone: Other DNA sequences from this sample encode an identical CDR3 as well. This rearrangement joins TRBV7-9 to TRBJ1-2, with 7 bases identical to TRBD1. Germline V gene data show CDR1 as SEHNR and CDR2 as FQNEAQ (reference sequence). V was pared by 4 bases and J by 3 bases, with 5 bases of the junction left unmatched. The CDR3 covers 14 residues. The CDR3 bases are TGTGCCAGCAGCTCCTGGACAGGCGACTATGGCTACACCTTC. Translated, it gives CASSSWTGDYGYTF.

This chain joins TRBV11-3 and TRBJ2-7; D possibly matches TRBD1 or TRBD2 (5 bases each). Per the germline V gene, CDR1 is SGHNT and CDR2 is YENEEA. The CDR3 runs to 16 residues. The germline V and J ends were trimmed by 4 bases and 7 bases, with 23 bases remaining between them. In DNA form, the CDR3 reads TGTGCCAGCAGCTGGGACCGACCAAGGGGTAATGGGGAGCAGTACTTC. Its translation is CASSWDRPRGNGEQYF.

The chain uses TRBV7-9 and TRBJ2-5, with TRBD1 as a possible D gene (6 bases). CDR1 SEHNR and CDR2 FQNEAQ come from the germline V gene (reference sequence). V lost 0 bases, J lost 1 base, and 12 bases lay in between. The CDR3 contains 16 residues. The CDR3 reads CASSLAPGQLQETQYF. The CDR3 DNA follows: TGTGCCAGCAGCTTAGCCCCAGGACAGCTCCAAGAGACCCAGTACTTC.

The rearrangement joins TRBV18 to TRBJ2-7, with D possibly TRBD1 on 6 matching bases. CDR3 length: 17 amino acids. The germline V and J ends were trimmed by 5 bases and 1 base, with 21 bases remaining between them. Germline lookup yields CDR1 KGHSH and CDR2 LQKENI. CDR3 sequence (DNA): TGTGCCAGCTCAGCCTACCAAAACCGGGACATTTCCTACGAGCAGTACTTC. This codes for CASSAYQNRDISYEQYF.

The chain carries TRBV6-2 or TRBV6-3 and TRBJ2-7; the match to TRBD2 covers 13 bases. The CDR3 has 16 amino acids. After removal of 4 bases from V and 3 bases from J, the junction contained 6 bases not matched to a gene. Germline-derived CDR1 and CDR2 are MNHEY and SVGEGT. CDR3 coding DNA: TGTGCCAGCAGTTCCGCGGGACTAGCGGGGAACTACGAGCAGTACTTC. It codes for CASSSAGLAGNYEQYF.

This chain uses TRBV19 with TRBJ1-1; D may be TRBD1 (5 bases). Germline CDR1 is LNHDA and CDR2 is SQIVND (reference sequence). CDR3 size: 13 residues. Trimming pared 4 bases from V and 3 bases from J, leaving 9 bases between. CDR3 in amino acids: CASSSRVDTEAFF. The CDR3 DNA is TGTGCCAGTAGTAGCAGGGTAGACACTGAAGCTTTCTTT.